The following is a TCR beta chain sequence with its context. Its antigen is currently unknown. There are 13 residues in the CDR3. The V gene's germline CDR1 is SGHTA and CDR2 FQGNSA. The ends were cut back, 2 bases at V and 0 bases at J, with 4 bases in the middle. The data derive from a study of response to subunit inactivated influenza vaccine. The study's findings and limits: T cells newly recruited by each seasonal influenza vaccination are few, the authors suggested.

TCRdb called the RT-PCR reads again in MiXCR, with one record for every CDR3 protein. The repertoire holds hundreds of thousands of distinct CDR3 sequences, with 15% to 18% as singletons. This receptor was taken from a man aged 50 or older who received an inactivated influenza vaccine. The rearrangement links TRBV7-2 to TRBJ1-1; D call uncertain. The starting material was PBMCs from blood, obtained 11 to 12 days after vaccination. The CDR3 protein is CASSLPLNTEAFF. CDR3 DNA sequence: TGTGCCAGCAGCTTACCCCTGAACACTGAAGCTTTCTTT.